The 16 T cell receptor beta chains listed next were all sequenced from one sample in a study of shared clonotypes between healthy human individuals. In the naive CD8 group, cells lacked CD45RO and were positively selected for CCR7, so terminally differentiated effector memory CD45RA+ cells were left out. The method was immunoSEQ multiplex PCR; TCRdb's version includes in-frame clones alone and lacks a portion of them. The sample carries roughly 2.1 million clones, 90% to 95% recorded once. Sequenced material: naive CD8+ T cells from PBMCs. Source of these receptors: a man between 18 and 35 years old in good health. Some clones in this sample may be carry-over from other donors' samples.

The chain has TRBV27 and TRBJ2-5; D not certain. The CDR3 loop spans 14 amino acids. V dropped 4 bases and J dropped 4 bases, with 13 bases sitting between them. The germline V gene encodes CDR1 MNHEY and CDR2 SMNVEV (reference sequence). The CDR3 here is CASSSKVERETQYF. The CDR3 DNA reads as TGTGCCAGCAGTTCGAAGGTGGAGAGAGAGACCCAGTACTTC.

This chain joins TRBV19 and TRBJ2-7, with TRBD1 matching 7 bases. CDR3 length: 14 residues. Germline-derived CDR1 and CDR2 are LNHDA and SQIVND (reference sequence). Germline trimming cut 5 bases from V and 1 base from J; bases unmatched to any gene: 5. CDR3 nucleotide sequence: TGTGCCAGTAGTCCGGGACAGACATCCTACGAGCAGTACTTC. Translating it yields CASSPGQTSYEQYF.

Only one count was recorded for this clone. The chain recombines TRBV27 with TRBJ2-2; D might be TRBD1 (6 bases). Trimming took off 7 bases at V and 4 bases at J, with 16 bases between the two ends. The CDR3 is 15 residues long. CDR1 MNHEY and CDR2 SMNVEV come from the germline V gene (reference sequence). The CDR3 sequence: CASTDQQGATGELFF. Here the CDR3 DNA reads TGTGCCAGCACCGACCAACAGGGCGCCACCGGGGAGCTGTTTTTT.

This sequence joins TRBV14 and TRBJ2-3, with 8 bases aligning to TRBD2. The CDR3 has 17 amino acids. Germline assignment: CDR1 SGHDN and CDR2 FVKESK. V gave up 1 base and J gave up 0 bases; unmatched junction bases: 6. In DNA, the CDR3 is TGTGCCAGCAGCCAAGGGACTAGCTTTGGGAGCACAGATACGCAGTATTTT. Protein product: CASSQGTSFGSTDTQYF.

The rearrangement joins TRBV7-9 to TRBJ1-4; a weak D match, TRBD1 (6 bases). Per germline, CDR1 SEHNR and CDR2 FQNEAQ (reference sequence). The V gene lost 2 bases and the J gene lost 8 bases, with 12 bases spanning the gap. This CDR3 comprises 14 residues. CDR3 DNA: TGTGCCAGCAGCTTACAGGGGTCGCAAGAAAAACTGTTTTTT. Its protein is CASSLQGSQEKLFF.

The chain joins TRBV27 to TRBJ2-7, with TRBD2 identical over 7 bases. The V gene end was trimmed by 2 bases and the J gene end by 3 bases; junction bases not matched to a gene: 7. The CDR3 contains 15 residues. In germline, CDR1 is MNHEY, CDR2 SMNVEV (reference sequence). CDR3 nucleotides: TGTGCCAGCAGTTTAAGTGGCGGGAGACTCTACGAGCAGTACTTC. Its protein is CASSLSGGRLYEQYF.

This sequence joins TRBV6-1 and TRBJ1-2; the match to TRBD1 covers 7 bases. The CDR3 totals 16 residues. Germline V gene sequence: CDR1 MNHNS, CDR2 SASEGT. J was trimmed by 8 bases and V by 2 bases; bases with no gene match: 14. The CDR3 nucleotides read TGTGCCAGCAGTGAACTTGGGGACAGCATTTTGACAGGCTACACCTTC. Its translation: CASSELGDSILTGYTF.

The gene calls are TRBV11-1 and TRBJ2-7, with 12 nucleotides matching TRBD2. The CDR3 is made up of 18 amino acids. Germline assignment: CDR1 SGHAT and CDR2 FQDESV (reference sequence). After removal of 3 bases from V and 3 bases from J, the junction contained 12 bases not matched to a gene. CDR3 in DNA: TGTGCCAGCAGCTTCCCGGGACTAGCGGGTGCCCTTGTCTACGAGCAGTACTTC. Its protein is CASSFPGLAGALVYEQYF.

The chain has TRBV7-2 and TRBJ2-7, with 8 bases matching TRBD1. The CDR3 runs to 15 residues. Germline values: CDR1 SGHTA, CDR2 FQGNSA. The ends lost 2 bases at V and 3 bases at J; junction bases unmatched: 6. The chain's CDR3 is CASSLMGQENYEQYF. In nucleotides, the CDR3 is TGTGCCAGCAGCTTAATGGGACAGGAAAACTACGAGCAGTACTTC.

In the case of this clone: Other DNA sequences in this sample translate to the same CDR3. The rearrangement links TRBV7-9 to TRBJ2-1; D ambiguous. Germline V lookup: CDR1 SEHNR, CDR2 FQNEAQ (reference sequence). There are 10 residues in the CDR3. V dropped 5 bases and J dropped 7 bases, with 3 bases sitting between them. The CDR3, as DNA: TGTGCCAGCAGCCGTAATGAGCAGTTCTTC. Its translation: CASSRNEQFF.

The chain is built from TRBV7-9 and TRBJ2-7, with 14 bases that match TRBD2. The CDR3 runs to 18 residues. Germline trimming cut 5 bases from V and 2 bases from J; bases unmatched to any gene: 11. CDR1 and CDR2 from the germline V gene are SEHNR and FQNEAQ (reference sequence). The CDR3 sequence: CASSTSGTSGSWPYEQYF. The CDR3 DNA is TGTGCCAGCAGCACTTCCGGGACTAGCGGGAGTTGGCCCTACGAGCAGTACTTC.

The V call is TRBV28, the J call TRBJ2-1; 7 bases fit TRBD2. The germline CDR1 and CDR2 sequences are MDHEN and SYDVKM. The CDR3 spans 15 residues. J gave up 4 bases and V 2 bases, and 5 bases lay outside the gene matches. In DNA, the CDR3 is TGTGCCAGCAGTTTAGGTTCGGGGGGATACAATGAGCAGTTCTTC. The encoded protein is CASSLGSGGYNEQFF.

This clone was recorded once. The chain uses TRBV7-2 and TRBJ2-7; D may match TRBD1 or TRBD2 (6 bases each). Germline-derived CDR1 and CDR2 are SGHTA and FQGNSA. Trimming left V 3 bases short and J 0 bases short, with 9 bases between. This CDR3 is built from 14 residues. CDR3 sequence reads: CASSLAGHSYEQYF. CDR3 bases: TGTGCCAGCAGCTTGGCGGGACACTCCTACGAGCAGTACTTC.

This chain links TRBV5-6 with TRBJ2-7; D possibly corresponds to TRBD2 (5 bases). The CDR3 covers 14 residues. V lost 4 bases and J 2 bases, leaving 13 bases between the germline ends. Germline CDR1 is SGHDT and CDR2 is YYEEEE. The CDR3 is CASSVTGNTYEQYF. The CDR3 DNA sequence: TGTGCCAGCAGCGTCACCGGGAACACCTACGAGCAGTACTTC.

The rearrangement uses TRBV7-6 and TRBJ2-7; 11 nucleotides agree with TRBD1. Germline V gene lookup returns CDR1 SGHVS and CDR2 FNYEAQ. CDR3 length: 16 amino acids. Germline trimming cut 1 base from V and 5 bases from J; bases unmatched to any gene: 7. The CDR3 region has the DNA TGTGCCAGCAGCTTAGACGGACAGGGGGCGGAGGACGAGCAGTACTTC. It yields the protein CASSLDGQGAEDEQYF.

The rearrangement uses TRBV27 and TRBJ1-2; 11 nucleotides match TRBD1. This CDR3 region has 19 residues. V trimming: 5 bases; J trimming: 5 bases; junction bases outside the gene matches: 19. CDR1 and CDR2 from the germline V gene are MNHEY and SMNVEV (reference sequence). CDR3 protein: CASSPRDRGWKEALYGYTF. Written as DNA, the CDR3 is TGTGCCAGCAGTCCCCGGGACAGGGGGTGGAAGGAGGCACTTTATGGCTACACCTTC.